The entry below describes one T cell receptor (beta chain). Profiling relied on immunoSEQ multiplex PCR, and the TCRdb table lists in-frame clones only, not all of them. The table includes 150,000 to 200,000 clones, roughly nine tenths detected once. The data derive from a study of blood T cell repertoires in COVID-19. The ends lost 3 bases at V and 2 bases at J; junction bases unmatched: 10. This CDR3 contains 17 residues. Germline V gene sequence: CDR1 MNHNS, CDR2 SASEGT. The receptor comes from a man in his sixties with active or convalescent COVID-19. V gene TRBV6-1 combines with J gene TRBJ2-4; TRBD2 agrees at 7 bases. Input material: peripheral blood. The CDR3 sequence: CASSERLGGLTKNIQYF. The CDR3, as DNA: TGTGCCAGCAGTGAGAGGTTGGGGGGGTTAACCAAAAACATTCAGTACTTC.